This T cell receptor beta chain was recorded in a study of CD8 T cells in Susac syndrome. cDNA came from about 0.5 to 1 ug RNA primed by random hexamers. MiXCR, applied by TCRdb to the immunoSEQ multiplex PCR reads, yields one record per CDR3 protein. The sample has 170,000 or so distinct CDR3 sequences, 85% to 95% seen once. J gave up 2 bases and V 8 bases, and 0 bases lay outside the gene matches. Germline-derived CDR1 and CDR2 are LNHDA and SQIVND (reference sequence). The CDR3 extends over 12 amino acids. This TCR derives from a human donor with multiple sclerosis. Sequences were obtained from CD8+ T cells from PBMCs. J is TRBJ1-5 and V is TRBV19; 7 bases map to TRBD1. In nucleotides, the CDR3 is TGTGCCAGTGGACAGGGCAATCAGCCCCAGCATTTT. Its translation is CASGQGNQPQHF.